This T cell receptor (beta chain) was captured by sequencing in a study of T cells in Graves' hyperthyroidism and ophthalmopathy. Germline loops: CDR1 DFQATT, CDR2 SNEGSKA (reference sequence). This CDR3 spans 15 amino acids. The CDR3 regions of TCR beta were amplified from RNA transcripts. Initially, a first-round RT-PCR of the TCR CDR3 employed the HTBI primer set. MiXCR, applied by TCRdb to the multiplex PCR reads, yields one record per CDR3 protein. Among 500,000 or so distinct CDR3 sequences listed, roughly 18% were seen once. This clonotype has a count of ten or more. Its antigen is unknown. Notes on the study in general: Stable hyperthyroidism was separated from ophthalmopathy by a model based on 13 V-J features.

This TCR derives from a young woman with Graves' ophthalmopathy. The V and J genes are TRBV20-1 and TRBJ1-1; 8 bases line up with TRBD1. The sample was blood. This CDR3 reads CTLVRQGRKYTEAFF. Written as DNA, the CDR3 is TGCACCTTAGTTAGACAGGGGCGCAAGTACACTGAAGCTTTCTTT.